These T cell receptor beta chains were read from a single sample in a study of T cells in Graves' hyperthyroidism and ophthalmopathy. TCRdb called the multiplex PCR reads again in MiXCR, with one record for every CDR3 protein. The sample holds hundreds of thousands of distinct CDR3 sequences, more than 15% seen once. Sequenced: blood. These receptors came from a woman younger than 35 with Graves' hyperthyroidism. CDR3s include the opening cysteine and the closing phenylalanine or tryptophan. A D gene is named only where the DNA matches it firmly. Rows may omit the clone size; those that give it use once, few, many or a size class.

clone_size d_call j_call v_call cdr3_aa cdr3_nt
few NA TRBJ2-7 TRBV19 CASSIPRGEQYF TGTGCCAGTAGTATACCTCGGGGCGAGCAGTACTTC
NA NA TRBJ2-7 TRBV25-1 CASSELDGYEQYF TGTGCCAGCAGTGAATTGGACGGCTACGAGCAGTACTTC
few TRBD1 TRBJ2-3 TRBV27 CASSLGPGGHTDTQYF TGTGCCAGCAGTTTGGGGCCAGGGGGCCACACAGATACGCAGTATTTT
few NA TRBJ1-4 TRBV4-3 CASSQDDGRSRRLFF TGCGCCAGCAGCCAAGACGATGGGCGCTCCAGGAGACTGTTTTTT
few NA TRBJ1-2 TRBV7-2 CASSLEGVGYTF TGTGCCAGCAGCTTAGAAGGGGTAGGCTACACCTTC
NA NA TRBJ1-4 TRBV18 CASSGGTNEKLFF TGTGCCAGCTCAGGGGGAACTAATGAAAAACTGTTTTTT
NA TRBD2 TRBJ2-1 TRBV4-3 CASSQPGLADNEQFF TGCGCCAGCAGCCAGCCGGGACTAGCGGACAATGAGCAGTTCTTC
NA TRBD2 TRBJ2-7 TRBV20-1 CSARAPGLAGGLPYEQYF TGCAGTGCTAGAGCTCCGGGACTAGCGGGAGGCTTACCCTACGAGCAGTACTTC
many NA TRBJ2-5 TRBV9 CASSVKDAIETQETQYF TGTGCCAGCAGCGTAAAGGATGCAATTGAAACTCAAGAGACCCAGTACTTC
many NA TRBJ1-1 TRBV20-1 CSARWQMNTEAFF TGCAGTGCTAGGTGGCAGATGAACACTGAAGCTTTCTTT
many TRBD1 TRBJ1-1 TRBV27 CASSFQTPESTGVNTEAFF TGTGCCAGCAGTTTTCAGACCCCCGAGTCGACAGGGGTAAACACTGAAGCTTTCTTT
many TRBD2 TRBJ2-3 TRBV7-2 CASSLQRGGISTQYF TGTGCCAGCAGCCTTCAGCGGGGTGGGATAAGTACGCAGTATTTT
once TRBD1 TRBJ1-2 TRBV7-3 CASSLTSGGIGGYTF TGTGCCAGCAGCTTAACGTCAGGGGGGATTGGCGGCTACACCTTC
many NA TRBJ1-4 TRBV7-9 CASRPNRDFSEKLFF TGTGCCAGCAGGCCCAACAGGGATTTCAGTGAAAAACTGTTTTTT
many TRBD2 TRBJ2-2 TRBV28 CASRVAGLNTGELFF TGTGCCAGCAGGGTAGCGGGACTGAACACCGGGGAGCTGTTTTTT
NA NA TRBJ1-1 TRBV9 CASTLGVAHTEAFF TGTGCCAGCACCTTGGGAGTTGCTCACACTGAAGCTTTCTTT
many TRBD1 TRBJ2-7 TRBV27 CASSFGGQGAFEQYF TGTGCCAGCAGTTTTGGGGGGCAGGGGGCTTTCGAGCAGTACTTC
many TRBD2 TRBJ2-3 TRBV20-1 CSAGTSWADTQYF TGCAGTGCTGGGACTAGTTGGGCAGATACGCAGTATTTT
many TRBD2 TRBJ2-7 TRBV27 CATLWGRTSGRIYEQYF TGTGCCACCCTGTGGGGGCGGACTAGCGGGAGAATTTACGAGCAGTACTTC
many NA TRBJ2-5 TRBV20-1 CSAREGTETQYF TGCAGTGCTAGAGAGGGGACGGAGACCCAGTACTTC
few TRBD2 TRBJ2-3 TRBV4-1 CASRLTSGSTDTQYF TGCGCCAGCAGGTTGACTAGCGGGAGTACAGATACGCAGTATTTT
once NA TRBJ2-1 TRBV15 CATSSAKASYNEQFF TGTGCCACCAGCAGTGCTAAGGCCAGTTACAATGAGCAGTTCTTC
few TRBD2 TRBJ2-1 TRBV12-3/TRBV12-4 CASSLLVRGGPNEQFF TGTGCCAGCAGTTTATTGGTGCGGGGGGGCCCCAATGAGCAGTTCTTC
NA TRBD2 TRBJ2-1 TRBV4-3 CASSQGRLAGGPGEQFF TGCGCCAGCAGCCAAGGAAGGCTAGCGGGGGGGCCCGGTGAGCAGTTCTTC
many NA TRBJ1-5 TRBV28 CASSPLGQGSQPQHF TGTGCCAGCAGCCCCCTTGGGCAGGGCAGTCAGCCCCAGCATTTT
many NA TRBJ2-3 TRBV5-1 CASSLGAGADTQYF TGCGCCAGCAGCTTGGGCGCAGGGGCGGATACGCAGTATTTT
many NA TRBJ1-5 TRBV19 CASSMGALGGNQPQHF TGTGCCAGTAGTATGGGGGCGTTGGGTGGCAATCAGCCCCAGCATTTT
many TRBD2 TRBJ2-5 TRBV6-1 CASSRTSGGVETQYF TGTGCCAGCAGCCGGACTAGCGGGGGGGTAGAGACCCAGTACTTC
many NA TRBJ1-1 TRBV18 CASSLQGELAEAFF TGTGCCAGCTCACTCCAGGGTGAATTGGCTGAAGCTTTCTTT
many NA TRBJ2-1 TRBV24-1 CATSDLRDDYNEQFF TGTGCCACCAGTGATTTGAGGGACGACTACAATGAGCAGTTCTTC
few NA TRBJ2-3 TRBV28 CASSLQGDGEDTQYF TGTGCCAGCAGTTTACAGGGAGATGGAGAAGATACGCAGTATTTT
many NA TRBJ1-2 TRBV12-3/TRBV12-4 CASSPGEGGYTF TGTGCCAGCAGTCCCGGGGAAGGTGGCTACACCTTC
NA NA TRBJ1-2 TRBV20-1 CSADQGWDGYTF TGCAGTGCCGATCAGGGTTGGGATGGCTACACCTTC
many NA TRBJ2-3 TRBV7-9 CASRNLRSPRDTQYF TGTGCCAGCAGAAATTTGAGGAGCCCCAGGGATACGCAGTATTTT
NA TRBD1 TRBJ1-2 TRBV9 CASSPGLGTVVGYTF TGTGCCAGCAGCCCGGGACTTGGGACAGTTGTTGGCTACACCTTC
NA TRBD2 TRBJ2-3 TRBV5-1 CASSSPPGLAATDTQYF TGCGCCAGCAGCTCTCCTCCGGGACTAGCGGCCACAGATACGCAGTATTTT
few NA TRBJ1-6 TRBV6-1 CASRPPGALNNSPLHF TGTGCCAGCAGACCACCAGGGGCCCTCAATAATTCACCCCTCCACTTT
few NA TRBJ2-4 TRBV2 CASSELGVQYF TGTGCCAGCAGTGAATTGGGGGTTCAGTACTTC
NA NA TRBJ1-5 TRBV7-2 CASSLGGGGHQPQHF TGTGCCAGCAGCTTAGGCGGGGGAGGGCATCAGCCCCAGCATTTT
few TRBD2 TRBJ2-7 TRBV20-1 CSALSLAGGFPEQYF TGCAGTGCTCTTTCTCTAGCGGGGGGCTTTCCGGAGCAGTACTTC
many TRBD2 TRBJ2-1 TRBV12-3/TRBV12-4 CASSPAGSSYNEQFF TGTGCCAGCAGCCCAGCGGGGTCCAGCTACAATGAGCAGTTCTTC
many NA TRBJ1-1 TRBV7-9 CASSGPNTEAFF TGTGCCAGCAGCGGTCCGAACACTGAAGCTTTCTTT
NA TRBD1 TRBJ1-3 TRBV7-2 CASSPVTGSGNTIYF TGTGCCAGCAGCCCAGTGACAGGGTCTGGAAACACCATATATTTT
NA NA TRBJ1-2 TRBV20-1 CSARPGTGLIANYGYTF TGCAGTGCTAGACCCGGGACGGGATTGATAGCTAACTATGGCTACACCTTC
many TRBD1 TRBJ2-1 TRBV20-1 CSATRGRNEQFF TGCAGTGCTACCAGGGGGCGCAATGAGCAGTTCTTC
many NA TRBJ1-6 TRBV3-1 CASSQGDGAGFSPLHF TGTGCCAGCAGCCAAGGCGACGGGGCGGGATTTTCACCCCTCCACTTT